This entry is about one TCR beta chain. This clone appeared once. It lacks a known antigen. The sample holds no much larger clone one base away, and base qualities are not on file. Using the deep immunoSEQ assay, TCR CDR3 regions were amplified from genomic DNA by multiplex PCR. For each cell subset, the extracted genomic DNA was distributed evenly across all wells of several immunoSEQ 96-well plates, and each plate served as one replicate. Each replicate PCR for sorted subsets received around 200 ng genomic DNA, equal to about 30,000 T cell genomes. Purified libraries were measured with a Qubit 3.0 fluorometer, size-checked on a Bioanalyzer 2100, and measured again with the KAPA Library Quantification kit. A separate single-read 150-cycle Illumina NextSeq 550 flow cell was used to sequence each immunoSEQ 96-well plate. Per the source publication's procedure: Because the immunoSEQ output included only junctional sequences and no quality scores, the filtering could not be the same as the filtering used for full-length reads. To assign V/J genes and CDR3, sequences were annotated against IMGT germline references using PyIR, a Python wrapper for IgBLAST v1.9. Reads were removed for weak V/J assignments (E-value above 1e-6), missing CDR3, stop codons, out-of-frame junctions, or ambiguous translated residues. A V3J clonotype was defined by an identical inferred V gene, J gene, and CDR3 amino acid sequence. To compute the percentage overlap between repertoires, the number of shared unique clonotypes was divided by the size of the smaller repertoire. Repertoire richness was assessed with RTK rarefaction, the Chao1 estimator, and Recon v2.1 estimates of unobserved clonotypes. For all TCRbeta clonotypes obtained by the gDNA method from a few donors, generation probabilities were computed with OLGA. The table was pulled from immuneACCESS by TCRdb, which kept in-frame rearrangements only. Such tables lose some clones; where checked, under half of the loss comes from unresolved V genes, and the rest has no known cause. The DNA was the basis for D and trimming; V, J and clone size are from that table. Recorded for this sample are roughly 2,300,000 clones; around 93% of them occurred a single time. The ten largest make up 0.37% of the sample.

The data belong to a study of shared clonotypes between healthy human individuals (dated by TCRdb to 2020 to 2022). Background for the entire study: The cohort included three men and a couple of women between 18 and 49 years of age. For each donor, CD4 naive and CD4 memory were each given three plates, CD8 naive was given two plates, and CD8 memory was given one plate. Leukapheresis yielded between about 0.9 and 9 billion PBMCs per donor. The study deeply sequenced blood TCR repertoires of roughly five healthy adults to estimate repertoire size and the extent of clonotype sharing between individuals. To increase sequencing depth and limit assay-specific biases, different laboratories used diverse techniques to prepare libraries and sequence TCR repertoires. General conclusions and limits of the study: Clonotypes shared by all four sorted-subset donors showed higher generation probabilities than non-shared clonotypes. Incomplete sequencing was indicated by rarefaction of sorted-subset datasets, despite the large sequencing depth. Pairwise subsampling indicated that sequencing depth was expected to affect the degree of clonotype sharing among donors. The genetic and exposure-history diversity represented was limited by the small number of donors. Sampling was limited to blood, and TCR repertoires in tissue likely differ from TCR repertoires in blood. Naive subsets generally had larger estimated clonotype richness than memory subsets did. Sharing across a few donors was observed for 4.5% to 6.5% of naive CD4, 3% to 3.5% of naive CD8, 2% to 2.5% of memory CD4, and approximately 0.41% of memory CD8 clonotypes.

Healthy HIV-negative adults with no recently reported acute infections or vaccinations were included as donors. Every donor was a Caucasian adult living in Nashville, Tennessee, USA. CD4+ T cells were enriched by magnetic negative selection, after which naive cells were positively selected on CD45RA and the negative fraction was taken as the memory subset. Blood was collected by leukapheresis, and PBMCs were isolated by Ficoll-Histopaque density gradient centrifugation and then cryopreserved in liquid nitrogen vapor phase. Analytical flow cytometry was used to check the purity and quantity of each magnetically sorted T cell population. Genomic DNA was isolated from each sorted fraction and quantified by UV absorbance on a Nanodrop 2000c. This sequence was found in a man in his late teens or twenties in good health. Some clones in this sample may be carry-over from other donors' samples. Input material: naive CD4+ T cells from PBMCs. In the paper's terms, the cell subset or site label means: CD45RA+ positively selected.

The DNA sequence follows: TGTGCCACCAGCAGGCCCGGGTGGGGGAGGGGTCCCTACAATGAGCAGTTCTTC. It translates as CATSRPGWGRGPYNEQFF. The V and J segments used are TRBV15 and TRBJ2-1; TRBD2 fits 7 bases in the junction. Measured from the cysteine to the phenylalanine, the CDR3 is 18 residues long. Only CDR3 DNA remains: 54 bases, in frame from the first base. CDR1 LNHNV and CDR2 YYDKDF were looked up in the germline V gene (reference sequence). V and J are trimmed by 3 bases and 2 bases, and the gene matches miss 13 bases of the junction.